This TCR beta chain was profiled in a study of T cells in Graves' hyperthyroidism and ophthalmopathy. The CDR3 regions of TCR beta were amplified from RNA transcripts. When the TCR CDR3 underwent first-round RT-PCR, the HTBI primer set was used. TCRdb re-analysed the multiplex PCR reads in MiXCR, keeping a single row per CDR3 protein. The sample lists over 300,000 distinct CDR3 sequences, approximately 13% occurring once. Germline CDR1 LNHDA, CDR2 SQIVND (reference sequence). CDR3 length: 14 amino acids. Trimming cost V 6 bases and J 6 bases; bases outside gene matches: 8. This clonotype has ten or more counts.

The TCR was taken from an older woman with Graves' hyperthyroidism. The sequencing input was blood. The chain combines TRBV19 with TRBJ2-5; TRBD1 matches 9 bases. The CDR3 is CASRMGQGPQTQYF. DNA for the CDR3: TGTGCCAGTAGGATGGGACAGGGTCCGCAGACCCAGTACTTC. The whole variable domain, remainder taken from reference TRBV19 and TRBJ2-5, is DGGITQSPKYLFRKEGQNVTLSCEQNLNHDAMYWYRQDPGQGLRLIYYSQIVNDFQKGDIAEGYSVSREKKESFPLTVTSAQKNPTAFYLCASRMGQGPQTQYFGPGTRLLVL.